This TCR beta chain is drawn from a study of CD8 T cells in ankylosing spondylitis. This clonotype appeared a few times. Unmatched junction bases numbered 3, after V lost 3 bases and J lost 5 bases. The CDR3 is 14 amino acids. A single record per CDR3 protein comes from TCRdb applying MiXCR to the 5' RACE reads. In the table there are hundreds of thousands of distinct CDR3 sequences, around 9.2% of which are singletons. V and J are TRBV12-3 or TRBV12-4 and TRBJ2-3; 9 bases agree with TRBD1. This sequence was found in a male donor with ankylosing spondylitis or in good health (not recorded which). The sequenced sample consisted of blood, either unsorted or a sorted T cell fraction (not recorded which). The CDR3 DNA follows: TGTGCCAGCAGTTTTGGACAGGGGCGAGATACGCAGTATTTT. Its translation is CASSFGQGRDTQYF.